These 8 T cell receptor beta chains were all obtained from the same sample, sequenced in a study of shared clonotypes between healthy human individuals. Repertoires were generated with immunoSEQ multiplex PCR, while TCRdb's copy carries only in-frame clones and drops some. The sample holds roughly 2 million clones; approximately 94% are singletons and the top ten take roughly 0.13%. Source material: naive CD4+ T cells sorted from blood. Subset denoted: CD45RA+ positively selected. These receptors were obtained from a man in his late teens or twenties in good health.

The gene calls are TRBV2 and TRBJ2-4; no firm D call. This CDR3 region has 13 residues. V was clipped by 6 bases and J by 8 bases, with 14 bases between them. Germline lookup yields CDR1 SNHLY and CDR2 FYNNEI. The CDR3 loop is CASRRPPIDIQYF. In DNA, the CDR3 is TGTGCCAGCAGGAGGCCCCCCATTGACATTCAGTACTTC.

This chain connects TRBV28 to TRBJ1-4; tentatively, D is TRBD1 (6 bases). The V end lost 6 bases, the J end lost 8 bases, and 19 bases lay between the germline ends. Germline V gene sequence: CDR1 MDHEN, CDR2 SYDVKM. The CDR3 is 15 amino acids. The CDR3 reads CASSPGQPVSEKLFF. CDR3 DNA sequence: TGTGCCAGCAGCCCTGGACAGCCAGTAAGCGAAAAACTGTTTTTT.

This clone was found once. J is TRBJ1-6 and V is TRBV19; D is uncertain. The V gene's germline CDR1 is LNHDA and CDR2 SQIVND (reference sequence). V gave up 6 bases and J gave up 2 bases, with 11 bases separating them. The CDR3 sequence is 15 residues long. The CDR3 region has the DNA TGTGCCAGTAGCATCGGGATCGCCTATAATTCACCCCTCCACTTT. Protein: CASSIGIAYNSPLHF.

The chain uses TRBV2 and TRBJ1-1, with 8 bases matching TRBD1. The junction had 12 bases not matched to a gene; V was cut back by 6 bases and J by 3 bases. CDR3 size: 16 residues. Germline loops: CDR1 SNHLY, CDR2 FYNNEI. The DNA for the CDR3 is TGTGCCAGCAGAGCGGGACAGGTGGGTAGGGACACTGAAGCTTTCTTT. Residues: CASRAGQVGRDTEAFF.

In DNA form, the CDR3 reads TGTGCCAGCAGCCGACTACAGGGCTCCTACGAGCAGTACTTC. Its protein is CASSRLQGSYEQYF. The V gene is TRBV5-6, the J gene TRBJ2-7, with D possibly TRBD1 on 6 matching bases. Germline V gene lookup returns CDR1 SGHDT and CDR2 YYEEEE. The V end was cut by 4 bases, the J end by 0 bases, with 11 bases between. The CDR3 runs to 14 residues.

This clone was counted a single time. The chain is built from TRBV7-2 and TRBJ2-5; D unresolved. Germline values: CDR1 SGHTA, CDR2 FQGNSA. This CDR3 contains 13 residues. Trimming left V 5 bases short and J 5 bases short, with 12 bases between. The CDR3 here is CASSRGARETQYF. The CDR3 DNA sequence: TGTGCCAGCAGCCGAGGAGCGAGGGAGACCCAGTACTTC. Full variable domain (outside the CDR3, taken from reference TRBV7-2 and TRBJ2-5): GAGVSQSPSNKVTEKGKDVELRCDPISGHTALYWYRQSLGQGLEFLIYFQGNSAPDKSGLPSDRFSAERTGGSVSTLTIQRTQQEDSAVYLCASSRGARETQYFGPGTRLLVL.

The V and J genes are TRBV5-4 and TRBJ1-1; D is possibly TRBD1 (5 bases). V was pared by 4 bases and J by 4 bases, with 14 bases between. This CDR3 has 14 amino acids. CDR1 is SGHNT, CDR2 YYREEE, per germline (reference sequence). This chain's CDR3 is CASSPDAGSTEAFF. The CDR3 DNA follows: TGTGCCAGCAGCCCGGATGCAGGGTCCACTGAAGCTTTCTTT.

The rearrangement uses TRBV28 and TRBJ2-7; D possibly corresponds to TRBD1 (6 bases). Germline CDR1 reads MDHEN; CDR2 reads SYDVKM. The V end was cut by 6 bases, the J end by 2 bases, with 17 bases between. This CDR3 is 15 amino acids long. CDR3 amino acids: CASSTRARTAYEQYF. The CDR3 nucleotides are TGTGCCAGCAGCACACGGGCTCGGACAGCCTACGAGCAGTACTTC.